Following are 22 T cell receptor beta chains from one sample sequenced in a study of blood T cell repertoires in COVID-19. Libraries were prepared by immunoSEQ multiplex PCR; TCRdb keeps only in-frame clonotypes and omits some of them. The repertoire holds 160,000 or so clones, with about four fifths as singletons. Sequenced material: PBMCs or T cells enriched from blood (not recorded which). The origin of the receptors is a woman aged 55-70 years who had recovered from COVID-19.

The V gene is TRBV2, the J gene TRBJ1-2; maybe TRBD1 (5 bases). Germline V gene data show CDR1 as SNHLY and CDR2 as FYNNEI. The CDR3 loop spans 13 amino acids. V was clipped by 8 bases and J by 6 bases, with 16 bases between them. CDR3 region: CASLRDLLNGYTF. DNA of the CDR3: TGTGCCAGCCTAAGGGACTTACTGAATGGCTACACCTTC.

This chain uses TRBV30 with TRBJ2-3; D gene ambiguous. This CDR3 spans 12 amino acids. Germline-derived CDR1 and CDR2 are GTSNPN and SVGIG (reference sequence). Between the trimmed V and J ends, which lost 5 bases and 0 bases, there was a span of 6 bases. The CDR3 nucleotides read TGTGCCTGGTCTCCCAGCACAGATACGCAGTATTTT. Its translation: CAWSPSTDTQYF.

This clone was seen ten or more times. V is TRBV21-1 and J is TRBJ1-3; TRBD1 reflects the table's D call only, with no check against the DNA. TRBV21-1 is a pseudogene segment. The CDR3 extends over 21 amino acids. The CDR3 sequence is CASSKGLPWDRVSKSGNTIYF. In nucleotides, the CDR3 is TGTGCCAGCAGCAAAGGGCTCCCTTGGGACAGGGTTTCAAAATCTGGAAACACCATATATTTT.

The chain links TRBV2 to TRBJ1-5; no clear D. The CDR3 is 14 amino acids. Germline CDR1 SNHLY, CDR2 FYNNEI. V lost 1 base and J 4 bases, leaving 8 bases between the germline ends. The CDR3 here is CASSEERANQPQHF. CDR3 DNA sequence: TGTGCCAGCAGTGAAGAGCGGGCGAATCAGCCCCAGCATTTT.

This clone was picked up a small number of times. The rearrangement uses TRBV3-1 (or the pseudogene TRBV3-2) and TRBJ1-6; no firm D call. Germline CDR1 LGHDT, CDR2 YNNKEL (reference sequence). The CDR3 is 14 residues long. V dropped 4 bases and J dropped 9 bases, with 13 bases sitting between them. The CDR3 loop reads CASSLSTPVSPLHF. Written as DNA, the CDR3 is TGTGCCAGCAGCCTTTCGACACCAGTTTCACCCCTCCACTTT.

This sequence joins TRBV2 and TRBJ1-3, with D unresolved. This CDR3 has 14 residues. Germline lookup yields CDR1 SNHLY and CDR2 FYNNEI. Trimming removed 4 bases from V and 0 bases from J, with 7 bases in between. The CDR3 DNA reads TGTGCCAGCAGTGGGCAGTCCTCTGGAAACACCATATATTTT. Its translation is CASSGQSSGNTIYF.

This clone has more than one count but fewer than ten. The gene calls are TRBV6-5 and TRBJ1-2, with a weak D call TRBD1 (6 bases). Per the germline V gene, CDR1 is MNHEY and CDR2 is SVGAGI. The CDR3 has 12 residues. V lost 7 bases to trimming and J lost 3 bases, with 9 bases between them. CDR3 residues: CASNREYYGYTF. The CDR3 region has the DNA TGTGCCAGCAACAGGGAGTACTATGGCTACACCTTC.

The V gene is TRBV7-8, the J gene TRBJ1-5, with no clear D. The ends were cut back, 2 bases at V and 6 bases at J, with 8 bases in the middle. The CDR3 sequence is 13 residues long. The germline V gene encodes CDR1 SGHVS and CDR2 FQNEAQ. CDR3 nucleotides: TGTGCCAGCAGCTTACTTCCCGGTCAGCCCCAGCATTTT. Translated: CASSLLPGQPQHF.

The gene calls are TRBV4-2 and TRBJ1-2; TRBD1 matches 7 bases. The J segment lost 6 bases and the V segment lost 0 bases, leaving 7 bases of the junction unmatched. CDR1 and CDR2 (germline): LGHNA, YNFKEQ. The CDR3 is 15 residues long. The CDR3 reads CASSQDRDRVDGYTF. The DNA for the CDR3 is TGTGCCAGCAGCCAAGATCGCGACAGGGTAGATGGCTACACCTTC.

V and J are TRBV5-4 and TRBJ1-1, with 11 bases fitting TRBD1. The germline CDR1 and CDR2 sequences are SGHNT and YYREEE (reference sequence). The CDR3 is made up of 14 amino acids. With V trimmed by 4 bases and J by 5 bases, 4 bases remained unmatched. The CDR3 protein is CASSRGTGGTEAFF. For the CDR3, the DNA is TGTGCCAGCAGCAGGGGGACAGGGGGTACTGAAGCTTTCTTT.

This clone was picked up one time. CDR3 protein: CAWSSTGGTEAFF. As DNA, the CDR3 is TGTGCCTGGAGTTCGACAGGGGGGACTGAAGCTTTCTTT. The chain couples TRBV30 to TRBJ1-1; 9 nucleotides match TRBD1. Germline V lookup: CDR1 GTSNPN, CDR2 SVGIG (reference sequence). This CDR3 is 13 amino acids long. After removal of 2 bases from V and 5 bases from J, the junction contained 3 bases not matched to a gene.

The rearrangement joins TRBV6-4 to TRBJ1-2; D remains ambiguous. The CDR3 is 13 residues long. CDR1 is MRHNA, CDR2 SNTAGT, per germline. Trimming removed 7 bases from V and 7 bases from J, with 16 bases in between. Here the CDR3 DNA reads TGTGCCAGCATACACAGTGTTGATGGTGGCTACACCTTC. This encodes CASIHSVDGGYTF.

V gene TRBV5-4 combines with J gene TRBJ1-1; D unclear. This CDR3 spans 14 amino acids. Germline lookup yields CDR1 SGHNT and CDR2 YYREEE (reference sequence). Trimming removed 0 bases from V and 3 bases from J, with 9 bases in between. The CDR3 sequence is CASSLVTEDTEAFF. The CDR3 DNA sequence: TGTGCCAGCAGCTTGGTTACCGAGGACACTGAAGCTTTCTTT. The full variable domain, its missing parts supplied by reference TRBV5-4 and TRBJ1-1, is ETGVTQSPTHLIKTRGQQVTLRCSSQSGHNTVSWYQQALGQGPQFIFQYYREEENGRGNFPPRFSGLQFPNYSSELNVNALELDDSALYLCASSLVTEDTEAFFGQGTRLTVV.

DNA of the CDR3: TGTGCCAGCAGTCTTAGCGGGGGGGCTAACTACGAGCAGTACTTC. This sequence encodes CASSLSGGANYEQYF. This chain joins TRBV3-1 (or the pseudogene TRBV3-2) and TRBJ2-7, with 11 positions matching TRBD2. Per germline, CDR1 LGHDT and CDR2 YNNKEL (reference sequence). Trimming cost V 6 bases and J 3 bases; bases outside gene matches: 7. This CDR3 is 15 amino acids long.

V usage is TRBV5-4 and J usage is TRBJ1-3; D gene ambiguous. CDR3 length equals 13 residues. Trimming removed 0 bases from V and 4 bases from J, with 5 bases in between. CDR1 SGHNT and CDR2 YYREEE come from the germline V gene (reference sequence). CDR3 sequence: CASSLAGGNTIYF. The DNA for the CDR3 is TGTGCCAGCAGCTTGGCGGGGGGAAACACCATATATTTT.

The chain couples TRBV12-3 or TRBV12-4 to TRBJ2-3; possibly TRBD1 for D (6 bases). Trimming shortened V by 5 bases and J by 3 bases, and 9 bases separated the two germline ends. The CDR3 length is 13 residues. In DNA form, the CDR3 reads TGTGCCAGCAGTCCCAGGGGAACAGATACGCAGTATTTT. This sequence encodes CASSPRGTDTQYF.

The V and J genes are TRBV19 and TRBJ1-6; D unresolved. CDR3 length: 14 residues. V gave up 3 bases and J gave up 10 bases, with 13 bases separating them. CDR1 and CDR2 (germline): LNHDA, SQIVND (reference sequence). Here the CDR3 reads CASSIDGVWSPLHF. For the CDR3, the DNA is TGTGCCAGTAGTATTGACGGGGTGTGGTCACCCCTCCACTTT. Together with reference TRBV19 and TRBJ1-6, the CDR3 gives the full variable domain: DGGITQSPKYLFRKEGQNVTLSCEQNLNHDAMYWYRQDPGQGLRLIYYSQIVNDFQKGDIAEGYSVSREKKESFPLTVTSAQKNPTAFYLCASSIDGVWSPLHFGNGTRLTVT.

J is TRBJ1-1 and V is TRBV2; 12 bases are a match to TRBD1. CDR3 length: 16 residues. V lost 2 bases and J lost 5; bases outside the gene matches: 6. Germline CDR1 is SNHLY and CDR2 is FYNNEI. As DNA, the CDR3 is TGTGCCAGCAGTGAACGGGACAGGGGGCAGGGTACTGAAGCTTTCTTT. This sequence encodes CASSERDRGQGTEAFF.

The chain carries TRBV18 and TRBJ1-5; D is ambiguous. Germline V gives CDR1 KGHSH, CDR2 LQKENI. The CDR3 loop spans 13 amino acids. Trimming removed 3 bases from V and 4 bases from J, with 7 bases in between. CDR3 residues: CASSPSGNQPQHF. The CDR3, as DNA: TGTGCCAGCTCACCCTCCGGGAATCAGCCCCAGCATTTT.

CDR3 loop: CASSQDRDFGYTF. The CDR3 nucleotides are TGCGCCAGCAGCCAAGATCGGGACTTCGGCTACACCTTC. The gene calls are TRBV4-1 and TRBJ1-2; a possible D gene is TRBD1 (5 bases). This CDR3 has 13 residues. The germline CDR1 and CDR2 sequences are MGHRA and YSYEKL. Between the trimmed V and J ends, which lost 0 bases and 8 bases, there was a span of 10 bases.

The CDR3 loop is CASSPSPRSNTEAFF. The CDR3 bases are TGTGCCAGCAGCCCTTCTCCTCGGTCGAACACTGAAGCTTTCTTT. The V gene is TRBV13, the J gene TRBJ1-1; D uncertain. The CDR3 sequence is 15 residues long. V lost 5 bases, J lost 1 base, and 14 bases lay in between. From germline, CDR1 is PRHDT and CDR2 FYEKMQ (reference sequence).

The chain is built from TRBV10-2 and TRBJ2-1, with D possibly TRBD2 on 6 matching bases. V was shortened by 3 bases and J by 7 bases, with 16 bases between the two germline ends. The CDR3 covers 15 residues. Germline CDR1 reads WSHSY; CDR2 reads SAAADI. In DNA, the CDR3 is TGCGCCAGCAGTGATTCACGGGGGAGGTGGAATGAGCAGTTCTTC. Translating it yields CASSDSRGRWNEQFF.